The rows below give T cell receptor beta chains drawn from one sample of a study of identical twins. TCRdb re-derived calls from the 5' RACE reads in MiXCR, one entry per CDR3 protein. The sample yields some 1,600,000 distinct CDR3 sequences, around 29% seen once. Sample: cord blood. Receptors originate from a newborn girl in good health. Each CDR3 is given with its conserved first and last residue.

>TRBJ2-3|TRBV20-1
CSASLQGGASDTQYF
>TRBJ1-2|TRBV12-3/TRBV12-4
CASTSFGRQVYYGYTF
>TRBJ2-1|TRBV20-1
CSARAGTRGDEQFF
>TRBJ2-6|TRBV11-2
CASSFSLSGAGANVLTF
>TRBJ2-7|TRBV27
CASSLPLVERVSSYEQYF
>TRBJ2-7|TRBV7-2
CASSLSDRAGGYEQYF
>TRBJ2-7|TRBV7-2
CASSLQPSLGYEQYF
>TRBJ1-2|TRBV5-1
CASRETGAGYTF
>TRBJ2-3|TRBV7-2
CASSLVAASPTITDTQYF
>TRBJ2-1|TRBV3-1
CASSQAGTYYYNEQFF
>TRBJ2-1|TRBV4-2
CASSQPQRGGPYNEQFF
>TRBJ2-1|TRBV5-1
CASSSRTSSGGNEQFF
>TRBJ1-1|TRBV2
CASRLERTGNTEAFF
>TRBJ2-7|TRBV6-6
CASSVKGQGTYEQYF
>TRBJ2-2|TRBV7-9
CASSKRAISTGELFF
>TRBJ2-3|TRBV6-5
CASSYFSGRGIDTQYF
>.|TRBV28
CAPPHRNRGYADEQYF
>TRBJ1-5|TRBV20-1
CSAMKRRYSNQPQHF
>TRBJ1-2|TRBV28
CASSSPLAGRTNYGYTF
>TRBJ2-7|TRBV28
CASSFRLEQYF
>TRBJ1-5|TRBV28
CASSFGSDQPQHF
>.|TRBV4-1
CASSQDLGGGNEQYF
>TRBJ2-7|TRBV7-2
CASSLFGSTSSYEQYF
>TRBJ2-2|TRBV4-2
CASSQATTPSESAGELFF
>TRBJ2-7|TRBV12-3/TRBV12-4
CASMIYSQPGEQYF
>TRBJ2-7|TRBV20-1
CSARPIERGPLIYEQYF
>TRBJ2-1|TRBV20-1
CSARPVPGQGRASGGQSLTHEQFF
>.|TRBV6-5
CASGYGQGYEQYF
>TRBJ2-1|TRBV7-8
CASSFEAGLAYNEQFF